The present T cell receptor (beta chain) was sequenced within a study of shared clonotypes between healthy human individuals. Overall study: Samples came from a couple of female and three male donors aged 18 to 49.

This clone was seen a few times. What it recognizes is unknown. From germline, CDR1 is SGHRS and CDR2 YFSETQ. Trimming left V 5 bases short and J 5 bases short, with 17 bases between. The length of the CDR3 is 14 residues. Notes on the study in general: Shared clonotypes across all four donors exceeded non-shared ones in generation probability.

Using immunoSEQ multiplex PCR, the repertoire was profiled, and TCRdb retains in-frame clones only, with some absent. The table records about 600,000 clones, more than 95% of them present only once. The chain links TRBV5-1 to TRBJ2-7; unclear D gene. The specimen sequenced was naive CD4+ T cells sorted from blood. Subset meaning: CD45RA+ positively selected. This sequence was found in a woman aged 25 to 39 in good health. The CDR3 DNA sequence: TGCGCCAGCAGTAGGGTTGTCGGCTCTAACGAGCAGTACTTC. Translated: CASSRVVGSNEQYF.